This is a list of T cell receptor beta chains from one sample in a study of blood T cell repertoires in COVID-19. This table comes from immunoSEQ multiplex PCR, and its TCRdb copy is limited to in-frame clones, with some not included. The table shows about 120,000 clones, with around 90% occurring only once. The sample comprised peripheral blood. These receptors were collected from a woman aged 45-65 years with active or convalescent COVID-19. Both conserved end residues are trimmed from each CDR3. Rows may omit the clone size; those that give it use once, few, many or a size class.

V gene: TRBV5-6
clone size: once
J gene: TRBJ1-6
CDR3 protein: ASSLRRTGDNSPLH

V gene: TRBV4-2
clone size: -
J gene: TRBJ1-3
CDR3 protein: ASSQAQGTNSGNTIY

V gene: TRBV7-9
clone size: -
J gene: TRBJ2-3
CDR3 protein: ASSHGLAGDMNTQY

V gene: TRBV19
clone size: -
J gene: TRBJ2-1
CDR3 protein: ASSLRSSGPHEQF

V gene: TRBV2
clone size: -
J gene: TRBJ2-1
CDR3 protein: ASSGSGLAGISYNEQF

V gene: TRBV6-6
clone size: -
J gene: TRBJ1-5
CDR3 protein: ASRRDRGRGQPQH

V gene: TRBV4-2
clone size: -
J gene: TRBJ2-3
CDR3 protein: ASSHLTSGTDTQY

V gene: TRBV2
clone size: once
J gene: TRBJ2-7
CDR3 protein: ASREGGDYEQY

V gene: TRBV19
clone size: -
J gene: TRBJ2-7
CDR3 protein: ASSIGRAGEQY

V gene: TRBV28
clone size: few
J gene: TRBJ1-2
CDR3 protein: ASSFGTGRDYGYT

V gene: TRBV18
clone size: -
J gene: TRBJ2-1
CDR3 protein: ASSRDTHNEQF

V gene: TRBV12-3/TRBV12-4
clone size: -
J gene: TRBJ1-3
CDR3 protein: ASSFWGGHTIY

V gene: TRBV30
clone size: -
J gene: TRBJ1-5
CDR3 protein: AWGGGGNQPQH

V gene: TRBV7-3
clone size: -
J gene: TRBJ2-1
CDR3 protein: ASSPEAGSPYRLF

V gene: TRBV6-5
clone size: once
J gene: TRBJ2-6
CDR3 protein: ASTFQGAGANVLT

V gene: TRBV13
clone size: -
J gene: TRBJ2-7
CDR3 protein: ASRDSGRNEQY

V gene: TRBV19
clone size: -
J gene: TRBJ2-1
CDR3 protein: ASSIAWTSGNEQF

V gene: TRBV27
clone size: -
J gene: TRBJ2-7
CDR3 protein: ASSLSASGRIESEQY

V gene: TRBV18
clone size: -
J gene: TRBJ2-5
CDR3 protein: ASSPTSSGLEETQY

V gene: TRBV6-6
clone size: -
J gene: TRBJ2-5
CDR3 protein: ASSSRTPKGETQY

V gene: TRBV2
clone size: -
J gene: TRBJ2-1
CDR3 protein: ASSERGGAYNEQF

V gene: TRBV19
clone size: -
J gene: TRBJ2-3
CDR3 protein: ASSIDGLAGIADTQY

V gene: TRBV10-3
clone size: -
J gene: TRBJ2-7
CDR3 protein: AISEGGQGAFEQY

V gene: TRBV19
clone size: -
J gene: TRBJ2-1
CDR3 protein: ASRAVGRSGKITYNEQF

V gene: TRBV15
clone size: -
J gene: TRBJ2-3
CDR3 protein: ATRPPGLAGTDTQY

V gene: TRBV24-1
clone size: -
J gene: TRBJ2-2
CDR3 protein: ATSDYGVRGRGDGELF

V gene: TRBV27
clone size: -
J gene: TRBJ1-1
CDR3 protein: ASRPPGNTEAF

V gene: TRBV25-1
clone size: -
J gene: TRBJ1-6
CDR3 protein: ATWDSRSNSPLH

V gene: TRBV5-6
clone size: -
J gene: TRBJ2-7
CDR3 protein: ASSFLPQGGSYEQY

V gene: TRBV21-1
clone size: -
J gene: TRBJ2-1
CDR3 protein: ASSKVGRHRNEQF

V gene: TRBV7-9
clone size: -
J gene: TRBJ1-2
CDR3 protein: ASTLTGAYGYT

V gene: TRBV30
clone size: -
J gene: TRBJ1-3
CDR3 protein: AWNLGQSGNTIY

V gene: TRBV11-2
clone size: -
J gene: TRBJ2-7
CDR3 protein: ASSLGTQTYEQY

V gene: TRBV7-2
clone size: -
J gene: TRBJ1-1
CDR3 protein: ASSLVRENTEAF

V gene: TRBV5-6
clone size: -
J gene: TRBJ2-7
CDR3 protein: ASSSEAGGPYEQY

V gene: TRBV19
clone size: -
J gene: TRBJ2-1
CDR3 protein: ASSVRGAGGYNEQF

V gene: TRBV5-1
clone size: -
J gene: TRBJ2-5
CDR3 protein: ASSSGTSGGQETQY

V gene: TRBV6-2/TRBV6-3
clone size: once
J gene: TRBJ2-1
CDR3 protein: ASSYSGGSYNEQF

V gene: TRBV6-5
clone size: -
J gene: TRBJ2-7
CDR3 protein: ASIKLTGGYYEQY

V gene: TRBV30
clone size: -
J gene: TRBJ1-2
CDR3 protein: AWSDREHGYT

V gene: TRBV5-1
clone size: once
J gene: TRBJ1-4
CDR3 protein: ASSLSQLNEKLF

V gene: TRBV13
clone size: -
J gene: TRBJ2-7
CDR3 protein: ASLIRGSSYEQY

V gene: TRBV15
clone size: -
J gene: TRBJ2-7
CDR3 protein: ATSREEGANEQY

V gene: TRBV24-1
clone size: -
J gene: TRBJ2-2
CDR3 protein: ATSDPYRQGENTGELF

V gene: TRBV7-2
clone size: -
J gene: TRBJ2-1
CDR3 protein: ASSLLGQGSYNEQF